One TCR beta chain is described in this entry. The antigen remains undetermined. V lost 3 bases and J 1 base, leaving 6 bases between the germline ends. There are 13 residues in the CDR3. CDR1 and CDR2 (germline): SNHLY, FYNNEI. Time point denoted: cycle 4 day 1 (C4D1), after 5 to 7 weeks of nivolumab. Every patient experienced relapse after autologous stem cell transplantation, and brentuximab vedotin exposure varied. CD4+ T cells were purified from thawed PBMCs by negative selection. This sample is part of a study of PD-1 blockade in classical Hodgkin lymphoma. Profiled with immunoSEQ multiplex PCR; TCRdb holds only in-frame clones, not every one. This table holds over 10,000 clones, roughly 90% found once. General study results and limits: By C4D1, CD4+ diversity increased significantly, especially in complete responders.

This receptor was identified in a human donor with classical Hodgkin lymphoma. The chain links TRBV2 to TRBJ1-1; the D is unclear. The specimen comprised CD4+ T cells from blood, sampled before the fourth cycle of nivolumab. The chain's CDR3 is CASSEGPNTEAFF. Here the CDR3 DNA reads TGTGCCAGCAGTGAGGGCCCGAACACTGAAGCTTTCTTT.